A selection of T cell receptor beta chains follows, all from one sample in a study of blood T cell repertoires in COVID-19. Sequenced by immunoSEQ multiplex PCR; TCRdb stores in-frame clones only, minus some. The sample lists around 41,000 clones, around 93% occurring once. Sequencing was done on a sample of peripheral blood. These receptors were collected from a woman aged 25-40 years in a cohort sampled during active COVID-19. The CDR3 runs from the conserved cysteine through the conserved F or W. Each record gives: D gene, J gene, V gene, clone size, CDR3 DNA, CDR3 protein. A D gene is named only where the DNA matches it firmly. Expanded clones are given a class, and other clones once, few, many or no size at all.

TRBD2 TRBJ2-1 TRBV7-9 . TGTGCCAGCAGCTTATTGACTAGCGGGACGTTTTCCTCCTACAATGAGCAGTTCTTC CASSLLTSGTFSSYNEQFF
TRBD1 TRBJ1-2 TRBV7-2 . TGTGCCAGCAGCTTAGGGGTCAGGACAGGTGGCTATGGCTACACCTTC CASSLGVRTGGYGYTF
. TRBJ1-2 TRBV16 . TGTGCCAGCAGCCATACCAGGGAGGCCCCCAACTATGGCTACACCTTC CASSHTREAPNYGYTF
. TRBJ1-2 TRBV12-2 . TGTGCAAGTCGCCCGGGACACGGCCTAGGCTATGGCTACACCTTC CASRPGHGLGYGYTF
TRBD1 TRBJ2-1 TRBV19 . TGTGCCAGTAAAACAGGGGTGCATGAGCAGTTCTTC CASKTGVHEQFF
TRBD1 TRBJ2-7 TRBV7-8 . TGTGCCAGCAGCCTGGACAGGGTTGGCCACGAGCAGTACTTC CASSLDRVGHEQYF
TRBD2 TRBJ2-7 TRBV6-1 . TGTGCCAGCAGTGAAACTAGCGGGGACTACGAGCAGTACTTC CASSETSGDYEQYF
TRBD2 TRBJ2-1 TRBV5-1 . TGCGCCAGCAGCCTGGGGATACCTAGCGGGATGAAGAGTAATGAGCAGTTCTTC CASSLGIPSGMKSNEQFF
. TRBJ1-1 TRBV5-1 . TGCGCCAGCAGCAGGGGCACCCACATCATGAACACTGAAGCTTTCTTT CASSRGTHIMNTEAFF
. TRBJ2-5 TRBV14 . TGTGCCAGCAGCCAAGGGAGGTCTATCCAAGAGACCCAGTACTTC CASSQGRSIQETQYF
TRBD2 TRBJ2-3 TRBV27 . TGTGCCAGCAGTCCATTAGCGGGAGATTCCACAGATACGCAGTATTTT CASSPLAGDSTDTQYF
. TRBJ2-6 TRBV10-1 . TGCGCCAGCAGTGATGGAGGGAGCTCTGGGGCCAACGTCCTGACTTTC CASSDGGSSGANVLTF
. TRBJ2-3 TRBV11-3 . TGTGCCAGCAGCTTACAAACAGATACGCAGTATTTT CASSLQTDTQYF
TRBD1 TRBJ2-7 TRBV29-1 once TGCAGCGCTCGAACCCGGGACAGGGCTGGAGAGCAGTACTTC CSARTRDRAGEQYF
. TRBJ2-7 TRBV30 . TGTGCCTGGAGTCGAGGGGGAAGCTCCTACGAGCAGTACTTC CAWSRGGSSYEQYF
. TRBJ2-7 TRBV11-2 . TGTGCCAGCAGCTCGCAGGGGGCGCGGGGGGAGCAGTACTTC CASSSQGARGEQYF
. TRBJ2-7 TRBV19 . TGTGCCAGTAGTGCCTATTCTAAGATCTCCTACGAGCAGTACTTC CASSAYSKISYEQYF
. TRBJ1-2 TRBV7-2 . TGTGCCAGCATCCCCAGGGCTACAGGCCTCTATGGCTACACCTTC CASIPRATGLYGYTF
. TRBJ2-1 TRBV5-5 . TGTGCCAGCAGCTCCACAGCCAACAATGAGCAGTTCTTC CASSSTANNEQFF
TRBD1 TRBJ2-3 TRBV20-1 . TGCAGTGCTAGTGGGACAGCCTCGGGGACAGATACGCAGTATTTT CSASGTASGTDTQYF
TRBD1 TRBJ2-5 TRBV11-1 . TGTGCCAGCAGCCTTGGGACAGTCCAAGAGACCCAGTACTTC CASSLGTVQETQYF
. TRBJ1-5 TRBV28 . TGTGCCAGCAGCACCCTGGACAGAGGACAGCCCCAGCATTTT CASSTLDRGQPQHF
. TRBJ1-1 TRBV30 . TGTGCCTGGATGTTGTGGAGGACCACTGAAGCTTTCTTT CAWMLWRTTEAFF
. TRBJ1-2 TRBV5-1 . TGCGCCAGTTCGAGGGAAGGGGGAGGGTATGGCTACACCTTC CASSREGGGYGYTF
TRBD1 TRBJ2-7 TRBV28 . TGTGCCAGCAGTTCCCGGGGGACAGGACAATACTACGAGCAGTACTTC CASSSRGTGQYYEQYF
. TRBJ2-5 TRBV7-2 . TGTGCCAGCAGCTTAGTCACTAGCGAGACCCAGTACTTC CASSLVTSETQYF
. TRBJ1-2 TRBV2 . TGTGCCAGCAGTGTCGGTCGGTATGGCTACACCTTC CASSVGRYGYTF
TRBD1 TRBJ2-5 TRBV5-4 . TGTGCCAGCAGCCCCGAGACAGGGAAAGAGACCCAGTACTTC CASSPETGKETQYF
. TRBJ1-6 TRBV9 . TGTGCCAGCAGCGTAGGGACGGGGAATTCACCCCTCCACTTT CASSVGTGNSPLHF
TRBD1 TRBJ2-7 TRBV9 . TGTGCCAGCAGCGTAGTTCCCCGGGACAGATTATACGAGCAGTACTTC CASSVVPRDRLYEQYF
. TRBJ2-3 TRBV6-5 . TGTGCCAGCAGTTACGGGAGGAAGGGGCCAGATACGCAGTATTTT CASSYGRKGPDTQYF
TRBD1 TRBJ2-1 TRBV7-9 . TGTGCCAGCAGCTTAGGGACAGGGCCCTACAATGAGCAGTTCTTC CASSLGTGPYNEQFF
. TRBJ1-4 TRBV7-8 . TGTGCCAGCACCCCACGTGGGGAGAGGCGGGGAAAACTGTTTTTT CASTPRGERRGKLFF
TRBD1 TRBJ1-5 TRBV2 . TGTGCCAGCAGCGTTGACAGGGTTAGGGGGAATCAGCCCCAGCATTTT CASSVDRVRGNQPQHF
. TRBJ2-2 TRBV6-4 . TGTGCCAGCAGTGCACAGGGAAGAGTCGGGGAGCTGTTTTTT CASSAQGRVGELFF
TRBD1 TRBJ1-1 TRBV14 . TGTGCCAGCAGCCAACTCGACAGGGTGAACACTGAAGCTTTCTTT CASSQLDRVNTEAFF
TRBD2 TRBJ2-1 TRBV5-1 . TGCGCCAGCAGCTTGACGCTCGGACTAGCGGGAGGGCCTGATGAGCAGTTCTTC CASSLTLGLAGGPDEQFF
TRBD1 TRBJ1-5 TRBV5-1 . TGCGCCAGCAGCTTGTTGCCCAAAATCACAGGGGGCGCGGATCAGCCCCAGCATTTT CASSLLPKITGGADQPQHF
. TRBJ2-5 TRBV11-2 . TGTGCCAGCAGCCCTGGGGCGCCGTGGGAGACCCAGTACTTC CASSPGAPWETQYF
TRBD2 TRBJ2-7 TRBV6-5 . TGTGCCAGCACGACTAGCCGGAGCTCCTACGAGCAGTACTTC CASTTSRSSYEQYF
TRBD1 TRBJ1-5 TRBV2 once TGTGCCAGCAGCAGAGGACGGCCGACTCAGGGGGCTAAGATAAGCAATCAGCCCCAGCATTTT CASSRGRPTQGAKISNQPQHF
TRBD2 TRBJ2-5 TRBV7-9 . TGTGCCAGCACCACGGGGGGGGTAGAGACCCAGTACTTC CASTTGGVETQYF
TRBD1 TRBJ2-5 TRBV5-4 . TGTGCCAGCAGCTTGGACAGGGGCCAAGAGACCCAGTACTTC CASSLDRGQETQYF
. TRBJ1-2 TRBV6-5 . TGTGCCAGCAGTTACGGGGCGGATGGCTACACCTTC CASSYGADGYTF
. TRBJ1-2 TRBV9 . TGTGCCAGCAGCGAGGGGATCTATGGCTACACCTTC CASSEGIYGYTF
. TRBJ2-3 TRBV9 . TGTGCCAGCAGCGGTAAGCTGACAGATACGCAGTATTTT CASSGKLTDTQYF
. TRBJ1-2 TRBV9 medium-sized TGTGCCAGCAGCGTAGCAGCCCAGGGCCCTCCTAGAGGCTACACCTTC CASSVAAQGPPRGYTF
. TRBJ2-3 TRBV18 . TGTGCCAGCTCACCCCTGGGGGGAGGAAGCACAGATACGCAGTATTTT CASSPLGGGSTDTQYF
TRBD1 TRBJ2-1 TRBV27 . TGTGCCAGCAGTTACGGACAGGGACGGTACAATGAGCAGTTCTTC CASSYGQGRYNEQFF
TRBD1 TRBJ2-1 TRBV7-9 once TGTGCCAGCAGCTTCCCGGACAGGATAGGCAATGAGCAGTTCTTC CASSFPDRIGNEQFF
TRBD2 TRBJ2-3 TRBV27 . TGTGCCAGCAGTCCCCGACTAGCGGGAGTGGGAGATACGCAGTATTTT CASSPRLAGVGDTQYF
TRBD1 TRBJ2-5 TRBV6-5 once TGTGCCAGCAGTTTGGACAGGGGGCGCGGAGAGACCCAGTACTTC CASSLDRGRGETQYF
. TRBJ2-2 TRBV4-3 . TGCGCCAGCAGCCAAGATCAGGGTCTGAACACCGGGGAGCTGTTTTTT CASSQDQGLNTGELFF
TRBD2 TRBJ2-7 TRBV14 . TGTGCCAGCAGCGAAGGGACTAGCCTGAGGGACGAGCAGTACTTC CASSEGTSLRDEQYF
TRBD1 TRBJ2-3 TRBV10-1 . TGCGCCAGCAGCAAGGGACAGTTTGTCGCAGATACGCAGTATTTT CASSKGQFVADTQYF